A single sample gave rise to the 4 T cell receptor beta chains below, sequenced in a study of graft-versus-host responses after intestinal transplantation. Profiled with immunoSEQ multiplex PCR; TCRdb holds only in-frame clones, not every one. The profile shows some 3,300 clones, about 75% of them singletons. Time point defined: postoperative day 105 after intestinal transplantation (dayNNNN = postoperative day). Lamina propria and intraepithelial lymphocytes were released by processing graft tissue. Specimen: ileum tissue, collected 105 days after intestinal transplantation. The receptors derive from a human patient who received an intestinal transplant, so some T cells may come from the graft donor.

The DNA of the CDR3 is TGTGCCAGCAGTTCAGACAGGGGTACAGATACGCAGTATTTT. This translates into CASSSDRGTDTQYF. The chain has TRBV27 and TRBJ2-3; 8 nucleotides line up with TRBD1. Germline CDR1 and CDR2: MNHEY and SMNVEV (reference sequence). The CDR3 totals 14 residues. Trimming at V came to 4 bases and at J to 3 bases, leaving 3 bases not matched to a gene.

The V call is TRBV25-1, the J call TRBJ2-2; 11 positions agree with TRBD1. The germline V gene encodes CDR1 MGHDK and CDR2 SYGVNS. The trim removed 3 bases at V and 7 bases at J, leaving 4 bases unmatched. The length of the CDR3 is 15 residues. The CDR3 sequence: CASSDPGQGVGELFF. CDR3 DNA: TGTGCCAGCAGTGACCCGGGACAGGGGGTCGGGGAGCTGTTTTTT. Full variable domain (missing parts from reference TRBV25-1 and TRBJ2-2): EADIYQTPRYLVIGTGKKITLECSQTMGHDKMYWYQQDPGMELHLIHYSYGVNSTEKGDLSSESTVSRIRTEHFPLTLESARPSHTSQYLCASSDPGQGVGELFFGEGSRLTVL.

The chain combines TRBV6-1 with TRBJ2-7, with D uncertain. Germline V gives CDR1 MNHNS, CDR2 SASEGT. V gave up 6 bases and J gave up 1 base, with 10 bases separating them. CDR3 size: 13 residues. The CDR3 here is CASSSDGSYEQYF. For the CDR3, the DNA is TGTGCCAGCAGCAGTGACGGTTCCTACGAGCAGTACTTC.

The V and J genes are TRBV28 and TRBJ2-4; D possibly corresponds to TRBD1 (6 bases). Trimming cost V 6 bases and J 5 bases, with 17 bases left between them. The germline V gene encodes CDR1 MDHEN and CDR2 SYDVKM. The CDR3 is made up of 15 amino acids. The CDR3 DNA reads as TGTGCCAGCAGCCCGATTTACGAGGGGGAAAACATTCAGTACTTC. Amino acids: CASSPIYEGENIQYF.